Sequencing of this T cell receptor beta chain was carried out in a study of blood T cell repertoires in COVID-19. About the research overall: Samples of COVID-19 (acute and convalescent) were obtained from the United States, Italy and Spain. Sources were T cells, B-cell-depleted T cells, or PBMCs; the material itself was cDNA or gDNA.

Assay: immunoSEQ multiplex PCR; the TCRdb copy retains only in-frame clones and omits some. This sample has tens of thousands of clones, with under 85% found just once. V was pared by 1 base and J by 4 bases, with 7 bases of the junction left unmatched. This CDR3 has 15 residues. CDR1 and CDR2 from the germline V gene are MDHEN and SYDVKM. What was sequenced was peripheral blood. This receptor was identified in a man aged 55 to 69 with active COVID-19. The chain employs TRBV28 and TRBJ2-7; 7 nucleotides align to TRBD2. CDR3 DNA: TGTGCCAGCAGTTTATTTGGTGCGGGAGCATACGAGCAGTACTTC. This codes for CASSLFGAGAYEQYF.